Described below is a single T cell receptor (beta chain) sequence and its context. The sample belongs to a study of shared T cell receptors in the human thymus. The CDR3 runs 13 residues. Germline assignment: CDR1 SSHAT and CDR2 FNYEAQ (reference sequence). V shed 5 bases, J shed 6 bases, and the junction held 3 bases outside the gene matches. Assay: immunoSEQ multiplex PCR; the TCRdb copy retains only in-frame clones and omits some. Altogether about 710,000 clones are present, more than 70% being singletons, with the ten largest covering approximately 0.0097%. These same records also appear under a second study, on human thymus T cells. As that report states: Corrective cardiac surgery supplied the resected thymus tissue. Highly overlapping thymic repertoires in unrelated individuals were reported by related research.

The sequenced material came from thymocytes. The rearrangement uses TRBV7-7 and TRBJ2-1, with TRBD2 identical over 8 bases. This clonotype originated in a boy under three years old with a congenital heart defect. The CDR3 here is CASSAGLANEQFF. CDR3 bases: TGTGCCAGCAGCGCCGGACTAGCCAATGAGCAGTTCTTC.